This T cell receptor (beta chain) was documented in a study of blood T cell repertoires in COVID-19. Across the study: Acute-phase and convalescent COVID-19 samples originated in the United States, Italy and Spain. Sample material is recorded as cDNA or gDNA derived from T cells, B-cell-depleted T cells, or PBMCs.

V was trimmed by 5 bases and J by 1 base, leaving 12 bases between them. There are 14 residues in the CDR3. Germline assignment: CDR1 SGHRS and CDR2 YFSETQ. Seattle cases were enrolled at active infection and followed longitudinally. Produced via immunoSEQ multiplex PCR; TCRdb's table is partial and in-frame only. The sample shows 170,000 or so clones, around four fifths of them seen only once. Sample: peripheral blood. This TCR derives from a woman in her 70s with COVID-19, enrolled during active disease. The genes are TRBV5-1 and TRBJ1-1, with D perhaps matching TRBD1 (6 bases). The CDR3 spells CASSKGTQNTEAFF. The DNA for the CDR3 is TGCGCCAGCAGTAAAGGGACACAGAACACTGAAGCTTTCTTT.